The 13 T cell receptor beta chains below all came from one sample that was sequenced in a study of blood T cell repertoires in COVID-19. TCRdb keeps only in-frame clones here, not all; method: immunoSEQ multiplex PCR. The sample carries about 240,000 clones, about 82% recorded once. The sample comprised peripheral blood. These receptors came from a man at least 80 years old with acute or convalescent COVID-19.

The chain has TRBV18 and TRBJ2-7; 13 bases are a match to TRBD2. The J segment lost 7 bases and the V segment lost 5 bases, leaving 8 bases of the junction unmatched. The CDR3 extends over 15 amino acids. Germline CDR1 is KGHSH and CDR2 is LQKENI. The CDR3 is CASSRGTSGNTEQYF. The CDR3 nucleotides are TGTGCCAGCTCAAGAGGGACTAGCGGGAATACTGAGCAGTACTTC. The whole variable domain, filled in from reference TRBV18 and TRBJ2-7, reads NAGVMQNPRHLVRRRGQEARLRCSPMKGHSHVYWYRQLPEEGLKFMVYLQKENIIDESGMPKERFSAEFPKEGPSILRIQQVVRGDSAAYFCASSRGTSGNTEQYFGPGTRLTVT.

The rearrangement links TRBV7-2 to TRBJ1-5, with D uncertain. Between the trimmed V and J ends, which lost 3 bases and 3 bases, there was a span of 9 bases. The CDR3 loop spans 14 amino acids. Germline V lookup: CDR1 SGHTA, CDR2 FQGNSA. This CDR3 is CASSFAGNNQPQHF. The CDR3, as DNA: TGTGCCAGCAGCTTCGCGGGGAACAATCAGCCCCAGCATTTT.

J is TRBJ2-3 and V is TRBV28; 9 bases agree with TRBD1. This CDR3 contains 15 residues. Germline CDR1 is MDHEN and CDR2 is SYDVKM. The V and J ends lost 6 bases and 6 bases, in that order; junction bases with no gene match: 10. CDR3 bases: TGTGCCAGCAGCTCACAGGGGGCAATGAGGGATACGCAGTATTTT. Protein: CASSSQGAMRDTQYF.

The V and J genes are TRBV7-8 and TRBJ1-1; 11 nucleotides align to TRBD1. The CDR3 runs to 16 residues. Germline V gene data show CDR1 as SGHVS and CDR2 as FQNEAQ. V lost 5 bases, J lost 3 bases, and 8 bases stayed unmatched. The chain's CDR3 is CASSPGQGGLDTEAFF. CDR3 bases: TGTGCCAGCAGCCCGGGACAGGGGGGCCTGGACACTGAAGCTTTCTTT.

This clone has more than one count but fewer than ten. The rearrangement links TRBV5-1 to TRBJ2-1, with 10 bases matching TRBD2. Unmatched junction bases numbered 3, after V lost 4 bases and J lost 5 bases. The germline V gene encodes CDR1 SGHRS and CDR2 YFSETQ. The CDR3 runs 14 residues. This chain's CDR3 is CASSGLADHNEQFF. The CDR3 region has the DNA TGCGCCAGCAGCGGACTAGCGGATCACAATGAGCAGTTCTTC. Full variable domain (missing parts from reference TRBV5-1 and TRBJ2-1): KAGVTQTPRYLIKTRGQQVTLSCSPISGHRSVSWYQQTPGQGLQFLFEYFSETQRNKGNFPGRFSGRQFSNSRSEMNVSTLELGDSALYLCASSGLADHNEQFFGPGTRLTVL.

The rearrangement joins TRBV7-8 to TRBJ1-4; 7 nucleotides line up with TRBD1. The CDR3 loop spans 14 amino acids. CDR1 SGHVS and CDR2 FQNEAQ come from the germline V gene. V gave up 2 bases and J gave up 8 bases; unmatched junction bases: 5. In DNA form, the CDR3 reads TGTGCCAGCAGCTTACTACAGGGGACCGAAAAACTGTTTTTT. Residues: CASSLLQGTEKLFF.

Here the CDR3 reads CASSQSQSVDLKNIQYF. DNA for the CDR3: TGTGCCAGCAGCCAATCCCAAAGCGTGGACTTGAAAAACATTCAGTACTTC. This sequence joins TRBV4-2 and TRBJ2-4, with D tentatively TRBD2 (5 bases). V was trimmed by 2 bases and J by 4 bases, leaving 18 bases between them. This CDR3 comprises 17 residues. Germline loops: CDR1 LGHNA, CDR2 YNFKEQ.

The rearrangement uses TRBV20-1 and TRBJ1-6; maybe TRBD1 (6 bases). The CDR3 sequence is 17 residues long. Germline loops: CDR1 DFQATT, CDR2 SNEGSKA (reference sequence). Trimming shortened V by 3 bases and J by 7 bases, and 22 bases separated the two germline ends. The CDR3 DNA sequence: TGCAGTGCTAGTGGCCCAGGGGCGGATTCTAACAATTCACCCCTCCACTTT. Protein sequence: CSASGPGADSNNSPLHF.

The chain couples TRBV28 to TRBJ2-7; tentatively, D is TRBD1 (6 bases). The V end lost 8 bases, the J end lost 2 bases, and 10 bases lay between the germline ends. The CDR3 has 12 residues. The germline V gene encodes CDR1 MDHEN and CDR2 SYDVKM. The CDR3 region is CASQDRAYEQYF. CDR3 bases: TGTGCCAGCCAGGACAGAGCCTACGAGCAGTACTTC. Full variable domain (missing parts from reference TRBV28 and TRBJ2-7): DVKVTQSSRYLVKRTGEKVFLECVQDMDHENMFWYRQDPGLGLRLIYFSYDVKMKEKGDIPEGYSVSREKKERFSLILESASTNQTSMYLCASQDRAYEQYFGPGTRLTVT.

In nucleotides, the CDR3 is TGTGCCAGCAGCCTTGGTACAGGGATCGGATCACCCCTCCACTTT. Its protein is CASSLGTGIGSPLHF. The V and J genes are TRBV7-2 and TRBJ1-6; possible D gene TRBD1, 6 bases. Deletions cut 5 bases from V and 10 bases from J, with 18 bases between. The CDR3 contains 15 residues. Germline V gene sequence: CDR1 SGHTA, CDR2 FQGNSA.

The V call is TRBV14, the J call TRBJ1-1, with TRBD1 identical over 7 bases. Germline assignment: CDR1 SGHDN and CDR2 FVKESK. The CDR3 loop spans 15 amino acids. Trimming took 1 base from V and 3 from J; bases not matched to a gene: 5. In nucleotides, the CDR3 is TGTGCCAGCAGCCAAGCGACAGGGAGGTACACTGAAGCTTTCTTT. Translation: CASSQATGRYTEAFF.

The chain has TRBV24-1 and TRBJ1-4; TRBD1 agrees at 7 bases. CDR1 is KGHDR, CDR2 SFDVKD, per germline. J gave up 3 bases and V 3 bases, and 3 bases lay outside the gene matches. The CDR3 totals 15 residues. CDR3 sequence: CATSDAGGPNEKLFF. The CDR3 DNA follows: TGTGCCACCAGTGATGCAGGGGGACCTAATGAAAAACTGTTTTTT.

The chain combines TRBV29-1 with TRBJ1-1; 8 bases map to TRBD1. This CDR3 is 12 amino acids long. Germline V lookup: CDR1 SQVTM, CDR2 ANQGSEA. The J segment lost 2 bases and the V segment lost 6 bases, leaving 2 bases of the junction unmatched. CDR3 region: CSVTGDNTEAFF. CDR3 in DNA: TGCAGCGTGACAGGGGATAACACTGAAGCTTTCTTT.